One and the same sample provided the 28 T cell receptor beta chains below, sequenced in a study of blood T cell repertoires in COVID-19. The method was immunoSEQ multiplex PCR; TCRdb's version includes in-frame clones alone and lacks a portion of them. The sample has 150,000 to 200,000 clones; about 85% are singletons. Sequencing used PBMCs or T cells enriched from blood (not recorded which). The source of these receptors is a woman aged 40-49 years in a cohort exposed to, infected with or recovered from COVID-19 (not recorded which).

V is TRBV5-1 and J is TRBJ2-5, with 8 bases matching TRBD2. The length of the CDR3 is 14 residues. Trimming took 4 bases from V and 5 from J; bases not matched to a gene: 7. Per germline, CDR1 SGHRS and CDR2 YFSETQ. DNA for the CDR3: TGCGCCAGCAGCCCCCGGGAGGGCGGGGAGACCCAGTACTTC. This gives the protein CASSPREGGETQYF.

This clone was seen once. The chain carries TRBV27 and TRBJ1-1; D might be TRBD1 (6 bases). The V end lost 2 bases, the J end lost 0 bases, and 13 bases lay between the germline ends. Germline assignment: CDR1 MNHEY and CDR2 SMNVEV (reference sequence). This CDR3 has 16 amino acids. CDR3 nucleotides: TGTGCCAGCAGTTTAAGCCCCGGGACACTGAACACTGAAGCTTTCTTT. It encodes CASSLSPGTLNTEAFF.

This rearrangement joins TRBV5-1 to TRBJ2-2; a possible D gene is TRBD2 (5 bases). This CDR3 region has 16 residues. Between the trimmed V and J ends, which lost 2 bases and 1 base, there was a span of 12 bases. In germline, CDR1 is SGHRS, CDR2 YFSETQ. CDR3 nucleotide sequence: TGCGCCAGCAGCTTACAGCGGACGGTGAACACCGGGGAGCTGTTTTTT. Encoded protein: CASSLQRTVNTGELFF.

The chain couples TRBV10-3 to TRBJ1-2; D is perhaps TRBD1 (6 bases). The CDR3 loop spans 12 amino acids. Trimming left V 6 bases short and J 10 bases short, with 15 bases between. In germline, CDR1 is ENHRY, CDR2 SYGVKD. The CDR3 DNA is TGTGCCATCAGCGGGACAAGAGAACACTACACCTTC. This translates into CAISGTREHYTF.

The chain couples TRBV6-6 to TRBJ2-7; a possible D gene is TRBD1 (7 bases). Trimming stripped 10 bases from V and 4 bases from J, with 17 bases between. The germline gives CDR1 MNHNY, CDR2 SVGAGI (reference sequence). The CDR3 loop spans 13 amino acids. Written as DNA, the CDR3 is TGTGCCACGTGGGGCAGGGGGGATTACGAGCAGTACTTC. It is translated as CATWGRGDYEQYF.

The gene calls are TRBV19 and TRBJ2-1; D possibly corresponds to TRBD1 (6 bases). In germline, CDR1 is LNHDA, CDR2 SQIVND (reference sequence). The CDR3 has 16 residues. Between the trimmed V and J ends, which lost 6 bases and 0 bases, there was a span of 15 bases. The CDR3 sequence is CASRALAGASYNEQFF. As DNA, the CDR3 is TGTGCCAGTAGAGCCCTGGCAGGGGCCTCCTACAATGAGCAGTTCTTC. The full variable domain, in which reference TRBV19 and TRBJ2-1 provide the parts outside the CDR3, is DGGITQSPKYLFRKEGQNVTLSCEQNLNHDAMYWYRQDPGQGLRLIYYSQIVNDFQKGDIAEGYSVSREKKESFPLTVTSAQKNPTAFYLCASRALAGASYNEQFFGPGTRLTVL.

The J gene is TRBJ2-7, the V gene TRBV5-5; 11 bases are a match to TRBD2. The CDR3 has 16 residues. From germline, CDR1 is SGHKS and CDR2 YYEKEE (reference sequence). Trimming at V came to 3 bases and at J to 6 bases, leaving 11 bases not matched to a gene. CDR3 nucleotides: TGTGCCAGCAGCTCAACCCAAGGGACTAGCGGAGCCGAGCAGTACTTC. This codes for CASSSTQGTSGAEQYF.

V gene TRBV10-1 combines with J gene TRBJ1-2, with TRBD1 as a possible D gene (6 bases). The CDR3 length is 14 residues. CDR1 is WNHNN, CDR2 SYGVQD, per germline (reference sequence). Trimming removed 0 bases from V and 6 bases from J, with 11 bases in between. The CDR3: CASSESSGVNGYTF. DNA for the CDR3: TGCGCCAGCAGTGAGTCGTCAGGGGTTAATGGCTACACCTTC.

J is TRBJ2-6 and V is TRBV5-5; D might be TRBD1 (5 bases). Germline V gene data show CDR1 as SGHKS and CDR2 as YYEKEE (reference sequence). V was cut by 4 bases and J by 4 bases, with 12 bases left in between. This CDR3 has 15 residues. DNA of the CDR3: TGTGCCAGCAGCCTGCAGGGCGCCGGGGCCAACGTCCTGACTTTC. This gives the protein CASSLQGAGANVLTF.

This sequence joins TRBV19 and TRBJ2-3; the match to TRBD1 covers 7 bases. CDR3 length equals 17 residues. V gave up 5 bases and J gave up 2 bases; unmatched junction bases: 13. CDR1 is LNHDA, CDR2 SQIVND, per germline (reference sequence). CDR3 in amino acids: CASSLSRDSPTTDTQYF. The DNA of the CDR3 is TGTGCCAGTAGTTTATCCCGGGACAGCCCAACCACAGATACGCAGTATTTT.

V usage is TRBV7-6 and J usage is TRBJ2-7; maybe TRBD2 (5 bases). Trimming took off 1 base at V and 6 bases at J, with 10 bases between the two ends. Germline assignment: CDR1 SGHVS and CDR2 FNYEAQ. The CDR3 runs 13 residues. The CDR3 region is CASSLGPGGEQYF. The DNA of the CDR3 is TGTGCCAGCAGCTTAGGCCCCGGAGGCGAGCAGTACTTC.

The gene calls are TRBV25-1 and TRBJ1-1, with D tentatively TRBD1 (6 bases). Trimming pared 1 base from V and 2 bases from J, leaving 17 bases between. Looked up from germline, CDR1 is MGHDK and CDR2 is SYGVNS. The length of the CDR3 is 17 residues. The CDR3 sequence: CASSESLRDNFNTEAFF. The CDR3, as DNA: TGTGCCAGCAGTGAATCCCTCCGGGACAACTTTAACACTGAAGCTTTCTTT. The full variable domain, in which reference TRBV25-1 and TRBJ1-1 provide the parts outside the CDR3, is EADIYQTPRYLVIGTGKKITLECSQTMGHDKMYWYQQDPGMELHLIHYSYGVNSTEKGDLSSESTVSRIRTEHFPLTLESARPSHTSQYLCASSESLRDNFNTEAFFGQGTRLTVV.

This clone was counted between two and nine times. V and J are TRBV5-4 and TRBJ2-2, with 10 bases matching TRBD2. The germline V gene has CDR1 SGHNT and CDR2 YYREEE (reference sequence). CDR3 length: 15 amino acids. J lost 3 bases, V lost 1 base, and 0 bases had no gene match. The CDR3 is CASSLLAGDTGELFF. As DNA, the CDR3 is TGTGCCAGCAGCTTGCTAGCGGGAGACACCGGGGAGCTGTTTTTT.

This chain joins TRBV11-3 and TRBJ1-4; TRBD1 matches at 9 bases. CDR1 and CDR2 (germline): SGHNT, YENEEA. V shed 1 base and J 6 bases; nucleotides not matched to a gene: 6. The CDR3 runs 16 residues. CDR3 residues: CASSLGSRQGDEKLFF. As DNA, the CDR3 is TGTGCCAGCAGCTTAGGATCCCGACAGGGGGATGAAAAACTGTTTTTT.

The J gene is TRBJ2-3, the V gene TRBV5-1, with D possibly TRBD2 on 6 matching bases. The germline gives CDR1 SGHRS, CDR2 YFSETQ. Deletions cut 4 bases from V and 0 bases from J, with 18 bases between. The CDR3 extends over 17 amino acids. CDR3 DNA: TGCGCCAGCAGCGTCCTGGGGTGGGGGGTAAGCACAGATACGCAGTATTTT. Translation: CASSVLGWGVSTDTQYF.

This clone was detected once. The chain carries TRBV2 and TRBJ2-1, with 10 bases identical to TRBD1. The CDR3 covers 15 residues. CDR1 is SNHLY and CDR2 is FYNNEI in the germline V gene. J gave up 6 bases and V 6 bases, and 8 bases lay outside the gene matches. CDR3 nucleotide sequence: TGTGCCAGCAGCCCCCCGGGACAGGGGAGCAATGAGCAGTTCTTC. This translates into CASSPPGQGSNEQFF.

Remarks on this clone: The same CDR3 arises from other DNA sequences in this sample as well. The genes are TRBV5-1 and TRBJ1-5, with D maybe TRBD1 (5 bases). The CDR3 consists of 14 residues. Trimming took off 0 bases at V and 4 bases at J, with 8 bases between the two ends. Germline V lookup: CDR1 SGHRS, CDR2 YFSETQ. CDR3 region: CASSLAGGNQPQHF. CDR3 nucleotides: TGCGCCAGCAGCTTGGCCGGGGGGAATCAGCCCCAGCATTTT.

This clone has more than one count but fewer than ten. This sequence joins TRBV19 and TRBJ2-2, with TRBD1 matching over 12 bases. Germline trimming cut 4 bases from V and 3 bases from J; bases unmatched to any gene: 3. This CDR3 has 16 residues. Germline CDR1 LNHDA, CDR2 SQIVND (reference sequence). As DNA, the CDR3 is TGTGCCAGTAGTAATCGGGACAGGGGGCACACCGGGGAGCTGTTTTTT. Translation gives CASSNRDRGHTGELFF. Combining the CDR3 with reference TRBV19 and TRBJ2-2 gives the whole variable domain DGGITQSPKYLFRKEGQNVTLSCEQNLNHDAMYWYRQDPGQGLRLIYYSQIVNDFQKGDIAEGYSVSREKKESFPLTVTSAQKNPTAFYLCASSNRDRGHTGELFFGEGSRLTVL.

The chain combines TRBV10-3 with TRBJ2-2; 7 bases match TRBD2. The CDR3 length is 14 residues. Germline CDR1 reads ENHRY; CDR2 reads SYGVKD. J was trimmed by 3 bases and V by 10 bases; bases with no gene match: 8. The CDR3 nucleotides read TGTGCCACTCCGGCGGGGGTGGACACCGGGGAGCTGTTTTTT. It translates to CATPAGVDTGELFF.

The chain links TRBV6-1 to TRBJ1-6; D is possibly TRBD1 (6 bases). The CDR3 runs 15 residues. V lost 3 bases, J lost 7 bases, and 13 bases lay in between. The germline V gene encodes CDR1 MNHNS and CDR2 SASEGT. The CDR3 here is CASSDVRTVNSPLHF. The CDR3 nucleotides are TGTGCCAGCAGTGATGTGAGGACAGTGAATTCACCCCTCCACTTT.

The table lists this clone with a few counts. This chain uses TRBV5-1 with TRBJ1-1; the match to TRBD1 covers 8 bases. The germline CDR1 and CDR2 sequences are SGHRS and YFSETQ. The CDR3 consists of 15 residues. Trimming took 4 bases from V and 4 from J; bases not matched to a gene: 9. The CDR3 protein is CASSVGDRGGTEAFF. The DNA for the CDR3 is TGCGCCAGCAGCGTGGGAGACAGGGGTGGCACTGAAGCTTTCTTT.

This chain connects TRBV27 to TRBJ2-4; 9 bases are shared with TRBD1. Germline-derived CDR1 and CDR2 are MNHEY and SMNVEV (reference sequence). Trimming removed 1 base from V and 0 bases from J; junction bases left unmatched: 1. The CDR3 length is 16 residues. The CDR3 sequence: CASSLWTGEAKNIQYF. The CDR3 DNA sequence: TGTGCCAGCAGTTTATGGACAGGGGAAGCCAAAAACATTCAGTACTTC.

V is TRBV5-1 and J is TRBJ1-1, with a possible D match to TRBD1 (5 bases). The CDR3 has 15 amino acids. Germline CDR1 is SGHRS and CDR2 is YFSETQ. Trimming shortened V by 3 bases and J by 0 bases, and 12 bases separated the two germline ends. The CDR3 coding sequence is TGCGCCAGCAGCTCGTCGACAGCCATGAACACTGAAGCTTTCTTT. Translating gives CASSSSTAMNTEAFF.

This clone was counted a single time. The gene calls are TRBV11-2 and TRBJ1-1, with D possibly matching TRBD1 (6 bases). V lost 3 bases and J 5 bases, leaving 16 bases between the germline ends. Germline loops: CDR1 SGHAT, CDR2 FQNNGV. The CDR3 consists of 15 residues. The CDR3 DNA follows: TGTGCCAGCAGCTTTCTTGGCAGGGGAAGAACTGAAGCTTTCTTT. It codes for CASSFLGRGRTEAFF.

V gene TRBV2 combines with J gene TRBJ1-4; tentatively, D is TRBD1 (5 bases). The CDR3 totals 14 residues. The V end lost 2 bases, the J end lost 5 bases, and 9 bases lay between the germline ends. In germline, CDR1 is SNHLY, CDR2 FYNNEI. The CDR3 protein is CASSETGGNEKLFF. The CDR3 bases are TGTGCCAGCAGTGAAACGGGGGGGAATGAAAAACTGTTTTTT.

V is TRBV10-1 and J is TRBJ2-5; 12 nucleotides match TRBD2. The CDR3 contains 16 residues. V trimming: 4 bases; J trimming: 1 base; junction bases outside the gene matches: 4. CDR1 and CDR2 from the germline V gene are WNHNN and SYGVQD (reference sequence). CDR3: CASSGLTSGGQETQYF. The CDR3 bases are TGCGCCAGCAGTGGGCTGACTAGCGGGGGCCAAGAGACCCAGTACTTC.

J is TRBJ1-6 and V is TRBV6-5; 9 bases fit TRBD1. The CDR3 sequence is 15 residues long. Germline V gene data show CDR1 as MNHEY and CDR2 as SVGAGI. J gave up 5 bases and V 6 bases, and 5 bases lay outside the gene matches. The CDR3 DNA reads TGTGCCAGCAGGACGGGACAGGGAAATAATTCACCCCTCCACTTT. This gives the protein CASRTGQGNNSPLHF.

V and J are TRBV11-3 and TRBJ1-2; TRBD1 agrees at 10 bases. V gave up 1 base and J gave up 6 bases; unmatched junction bases: 2. The CDR3 is made up of 14 amino acids. Germline V gene sequence: CDR1 SGHNT, CDR2 YENEEA. The CDR3 region is CASSLGTGGDGYTF. CDR3 nucleotide sequence: TGTGCCAGCAGCTTAGGGACAGGGGGAGATGGCTACACCTTC.